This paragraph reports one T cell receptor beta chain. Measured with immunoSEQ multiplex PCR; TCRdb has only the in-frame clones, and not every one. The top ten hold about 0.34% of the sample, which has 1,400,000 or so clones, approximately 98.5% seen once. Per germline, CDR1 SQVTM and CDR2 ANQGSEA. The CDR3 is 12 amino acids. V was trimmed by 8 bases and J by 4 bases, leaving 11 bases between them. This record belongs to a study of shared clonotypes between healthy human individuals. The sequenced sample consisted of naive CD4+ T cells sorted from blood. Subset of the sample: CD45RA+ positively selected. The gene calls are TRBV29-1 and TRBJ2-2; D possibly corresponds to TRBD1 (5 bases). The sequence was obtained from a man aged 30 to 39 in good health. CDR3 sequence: CSTWTPTGELFF. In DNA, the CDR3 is TGCAGCACCTGGACACCCACCGGGGAGCTGTTTTTT.